This TCR beta chain comes out of a study of neurological immune-mediated disorders. TCRdb called the 5' RACE reads again in MiXCR, with one record for every CDR3 protein. Among tens of thousands of distinct CDR3 sequences listed, more than 4% were seen once. Trimming took 5 bases from V and 2 from J, leaving 11 bases between them. The CDR3 is made up of 14 amino acids. Germline CDR1 reads SGHTA; CDR2 reads FQGNSA. This clonotype was counted at least ten times. V gene TRBV7-2 combines with J gene TRBJ2-3; D unresolved. The sample comprised CD4+ T cells from blood. The source of this sequence is a woman in her forties in good health. The CDR3 here is CASSPLQTTDTQYF. The CDR3 DNA is TGTGCCAGCAGCCCTCTACAGACCACAGATACGCAGTATTTT.